Below are 24 T cell receptor beta chains sequenced from a single sample in a study of T cells in pancreatic ductal adenocarcinoma. The selected patients with pancreatic ductal adenocarcinoma had surgery but no neoadjuvant therapy. TCRdb's copy holds only in-frame clones and misses some; the assay was immunoSEQ multiplex PCR. The sample holds over 100,000 clones, about 95% seen once. What was sequenced was PBMCs. The origin of the receptors is a human donor with pancreatic ductal adenocarcinoma.

CDR3 in amino acids: CASSQERANNEQFF. The CDR3, as DNA: TGTGCCAGCAGCCAAGAGAGGGCTAACAATGAGCAGTTCTTC. J is TRBJ2-1 and V is TRBV4-2; D is perhaps TRBD2 (5 bases). V gave up 0 bases and J gave up 5 bases, with 8 bases separating them. CDR3 length: 14 amino acids. Germline loops: CDR1 LGHNA, CDR2 YNFKEQ.

This clone was recorded once. V usage is TRBV21-1 and J usage is TRBJ1-5; no check of the table's D call, TRBD1, against the DNA was made. TRBV21-1 is classified as a pseudogene. The CDR3 is 13 residues long. In nucleotides, the CDR3 is TGTGCCAGCAGCGTCAGGGAAAATCAGCCCCAGCATTTT. Its protein is CASSVRENQPQHF.

The chain links TRBV7-9 to TRBJ2-3; D may be TRBD1 (8 bases). V shed 4 bases and J shed 1 base, with 15 bases lying between them. Germline CDR1 SEHNR, CDR2 FQNEAQ (reference sequence). The CDR3 runs 16 residues. This CDR3 is CASSSQGGGGTDTQYF. The CDR3 DNA sequence: TGTGCCAGCAGCTCACAGGGGGGGGGTGGCACAGATACGCAGTATTTT. Looking up the rest from reference TRBV7-9 and TRBJ2-3 gives the full variable domain: DTGVSQNPRHKITKRGQNVTFRCDPISEHNRLYWYRQTLGQGPEFLTYFQNEAQLEKSRLLSDRFSAERPKGSFSTLEIQRTEQGDSAMYLCASSSQGGGGTDTQYFGPGTRLTVL.

The gene calls are TRBV6-5 and TRBJ2-1; possibly TRBD2 for D (5 bases). Trimming shortened V by 0 bases and J by 4 bases, and 13 bases separated the two germline ends. The CDR3 consists of 16 residues. The germline V gene encodes CDR1 MNHEY and CDR2 SVGAGI. CDR3 coding DNA: TGTGCCAGCAGTTACTCGGCCGAGCGGACTTACAATGAGCAGTTCTTC. Translation gives CASSYSAERTYNEQFF.

The chain employs TRBV30 and TRBJ2-3; TRBD2 matches at 8 bases. Germline V lookup: CDR1 GTSNPN, CDR2 SVGIG (reference sequence). Trimming removed 0 bases from V and 6 bases from J; junction bases left unmatched: 11. This CDR3 region has 16 residues. The chain's CDR3 is CAWSVGDSGGGDTQYF. Here the CDR3 DNA reads TGTGCCTGGAGTGTAGGTGACTCCGGCGGGGGGGATACGCAGTATTTT.

The CDR3 DNA reads as TGTGCCTGGAGAGCTCAGGGCGGCGGGGAGCTGTTTTTT. Translation: CAWRAQGGGELFF. V is TRBV30 and J is TRBJ2-2; maybe TRBD1 (5 bases). The germline CDR1 and CDR2 sequences are GTSNPN and SVGIG (reference sequence). The germline V and J ends were trimmed by 3 bases and 7 bases, with 12 bases remaining between them. The CDR3 is 13 amino acids.

V and J are TRBV4-1 and TRBJ1-4; 7 bases map to TRBD1. In germline, CDR1 is MGHRA, CDR2 YSYEKL. The trim removed 5 bases at V and 8 bases at J, leaving 11 bases unmatched. The CDR3 consists of 15 residues. The CDR3 nucleotides are TGCGCCAGCAGCAAGCAGACAGGGTCTCGAGAAAAACTGTTTTTT. It is translated as CASSKQTGSREKLFF.

The V gene is TRBV27, the J gene TRBJ1-2, with TRBD1 identical over 12 bases. The CDR3 length is 19 residues. Trimming removed 5 bases from V and 1 base from J; junction bases left unmatched: 14. CDR1 is MNHEY, CDR2 SMNVEV, per germline (reference sequence). The CDR3: CASSPTPGTGGLHNYGYTF. CDR3 coding DNA: TGTGCCAGCAGTCCCACCCCCGGGACAGGGGGCTTACATAACTATGGCTACACCTTC.

J is TRBJ1-1 and V is TRBV4-1; 9 bases align to TRBD1. The CDR3 spans 16 residues. Per the germline V gene, CDR1 is MGHRA and CDR2 is YSYEKL. V was pared by 3 bases and J by 2 bases, with 7 bases of the junction left unmatched. Here the CDR3 reads CASSQGQGPINTEAFF. Here the CDR3 DNA reads TGCGCCAGCAGCCAGGGACAGGGACCGATAAACACTGAAGCTTTCTTT.

The CDR3 here is CASSLGGYGDTQYF. CDR3 nucleotide sequence: TGTGCCAGCAGCTTAGGTGGTTACGGGGATACGCAGTATTTT. This chain uses TRBV7-6 with TRBJ2-3, with D uncertain. The ends were cut back, 1 base at V and 6 bases at J, with 11 bases in the middle. The CDR3 length is 14 residues. Germline-derived CDR1 and CDR2 are SGHVS and FNYEAQ.

CDR3 sequence: CASSAGTHYEQYF. The CDR3 coding sequence is TGTGCCAGCAGCGCCGGGACACACTACGAGCAGTACTTC. The V call is TRBV9, the J call TRBJ2-7, with a tentative D call TRBD1 (6 bases). The CDR3 has 13 amino acids. Germline CDR1 is SGDLS and CDR2 is YYNGEE. Trimming stripped 3 bases from V and 3 bases from J, with 10 bases between.

The chain couples TRBV2 to TRBJ1-1; no clear D gene. The CDR3 is 13 residues long. Germline CDR1 and CDR2: SNHLY and FYNNEI. V lost 6 bases to trimming and J lost 0 bases, with 8 bases between them. This chain's CDR3 is CASREVVNTEAFF. CDR3 nucleotides: TGTGCCAGCAGGGAGGTTGTGAACACTGAAGCTTTCTTT. The whole variable domain, filled in from reference TRBV2 and TRBJ1-1, reads EPEVTQTPSHQVTQMGQEVILRCVPISNHLYFYWYRQILGQKVEFLVSFYNNEISEKSEIFDDQFSVERPDGSNFTLKIRSTKLEDSAMYFCASREVVNTEAFFGQGTRLTVV.

CDR3 amino acids: CASSPRARGEETQYF. The CDR3 DNA is TGTGCCAGCAGCCCACGGGCTCGGGGGGAAGAGACCCAGTACTTC. V gene TRBV4-2 combines with J gene TRBJ2-5, with 7 bases matching TRBD2. The CDR3 is 15 amino acids. Germline loops: CDR1 LGHNA, CDR2 YNFKEQ. V lost 4 bases, J lost 3 bases, and 8 bases stayed unmatched.

The V gene is TRBV6-1, the J gene TRBJ2-3; D not certain. CDR1 is MNHNS and CDR2 is SASEGT in the germline V gene. The V gene lost 2 bases and the J gene lost 2 bases, with 11 bases spanning the gap. CDR3 size: 15 residues. CDR3 bases: TGTGCCAGCAGTGAATCGTTCCTCTTCACAGATACGCAGTATTTT. It translates to CASSESFLFTDTQYF.

This clone was seen just once. The rearrangement uses TRBV7-6 and TRBJ2-2; 7 bases are a match to TRBD1. The V and J ends lost 1 base and 4 bases, in that order; junction bases with no gene match: 3. Germline CDR1 reads SGHVS; CDR2 reads FNYEAQ. CDR3 length equals 15 residues. CDR3 residues: CASSLGGQTTGELFF. Written as DNA, the CDR3 is TGTGCCAGCAGCTTAGGGGGACAGACCACCGGGGAGCTGTTTTTT.

The V gene is TRBV20-1, the J gene TRBJ1-2; the match to TRBD1 covers 7 bases. The junction had 5 bases not matched to a gene; V was cut back by 6 bases and J by 7 bases. CDR1 and CDR2 from the germline V gene are DFQATT and SNEGSKA (reference sequence). The CDR3 length is 11 residues. DNA for the CDR3: TGCAGTGCCAGACAGGGTGGTGGCTACACCTTC. This translates into CSARQGGGYTF.

V and J are TRBV5-1 and TRBJ1-2, with TRBD1 matching 9 bases. Germline CDR1 and CDR2: SGHRS and YFSETQ. The ends lost 7 bases at V and 6 bases at J; junction bases unmatched: 13. The CDR3 is 15 amino acids. CDR3 in DNA: TGCGCCAGCGGGGTCCTGGGACAGGGTGGTAATGGCTACACCTTC. Protein: CASGVLGQGGNGYTF.

The rearrangement links TRBV28 to TRBJ2-3, with 8 nucleotides matching TRBD1. V dropped 4 bases and J dropped 3; count of bases not matched to a gene: 6. The CDR3 is 15 residues long. Germline CDR1 and CDR2: MDHEN and SYDVKM. Here the CDR3 DNA reads TGTGCCAGCAGTTCCAGGGGGCGCGGGACAGATACGCAGTATTTT. The encoded protein is CASSSRGRGTDTQYF.

The chain combines TRBV5-4 with TRBJ2-7, with D hard to call. Germline V gives CDR1 SGHNT, CDR2 YYREEE (reference sequence). Trimming stripped 4 bases from V and 3 bases from J, with 14 bases between. CDR3 length: 14 residues. The CDR3 here is CASSGGSPFYEQYF. DNA for the CDR3: TGTGCCAGCAGCGGCGGTAGCCCCTTCTACGAGCAGTACTTC.

V and J are TRBV7-6 and TRBJ2-3; TRBD2 is a possible D gene (6 bases). The ends were cut back, 5 bases at V and 3 bases at J, with 21 bases in the middle. Germline values: CDR1 SGHVS, CDR2 FNYEAQ. The CDR3 spans 17 residues. The CDR3 region has the DNA TGTGCCAGCAGCCCTACTGGAGGGAACAGGAGAACAGATACGCAGTATTTT. This encodes CASSPTGGNRRTDTQYF.

The chain recombines TRBV28 with TRBJ1-2, with 7 bases identical to TRBD1. The CDR3 runs to 14 residues. Losses at the gene ends were 10 bases for V and 7 bases for J; bases not matched to a gene: 15. The germline V gene encodes CDR1 MDHEN and CDR2 SYDVKM. The CDR3 DNA follows: TGTGCCACAGACTCCGGGACAGCTGCTCCTGGCTACACCTTC. Protein: CATDSGTAAPGYTF.

Only one count was recorded for this clone. Germline and junction disagree at one end, which may indicate a read error. The chain combines TRBV4-2 with TRBJ2-7, with TRBD2 as a possible D gene (6 bases). This CDR3 is 16 amino acids long. Germline CDR1 and CDR2: LGHNA and YNFKEQ. Here the CDR3 reads CASSPIGGGPELALFF. As DNA, the CDR3 is TGTGCCAGCAGCCCAATTGGGGGAGGCCCCGAACTCGCCCTCTTCTTC.

This rearrangement joins TRBV7-6 to TRBJ2-2; maybe TRBD1 (5 bases). CDR1 SGHVS and CDR2 FNYEAQ come from the germline V gene. This CDR3 contains 15 residues. V was pared by 7 bases and J by 4 bases, with 16 bases between. The chain's CDR3 is CASTWAGSTTGELFF. CDR3 in DNA: TGTGCCAGCACCTGGGCAGGGTCGACCACCGGGGAGCTGTTTTTT.

This clone was observed once. V gene TRBV29-1 combines with J gene TRBJ2-3; D not resolved. The CDR3 totals 13 residues. CDR1 is SQVTM, CDR2 ANQGSEA, per germline. V lost 4 bases and J lost 2, with 10 bases in between. CDR3 coding DNA: TGCAGCGTTGTGGCTAGAACCACAGATACGCAGTATTTT. It yields the protein CSVVARTTDTQYF.